Listed here is a single T cell receptor (beta chain). The antigen is unknown. This entry belongs to a study of PD-1 blockade in classical Hodgkin lymphoma. The data were produced by immunoSEQ multiplex PCR, yet TCRdb's version contains in-frame clones alone and is incomplete. The sample records about 21,000 clones, approximately 80% being singletons. The time point denotes: newly diagnosed, previously untreated cHL patient sample. Negative selection with magnetic separation was used to purify CD4+ T cells from thawed PBMCs. Acting as the comparison were PBMCs from newly diagnosed, untreated classical Hodgkin lymphoma. Study-wide results and limits: A reduction in baseline TCR diversity was reportedly seen in newly diagnosed patients relative to healthy donors.

The CDR3 totals 16 residues. Germline CDR1 MDHEN, CDR2 SYDVKM. The V end was cut by 3 bases, the J end by 1 base, with 15 bases between. The rearrangement joins TRBV28 to TRBJ1-1; TRBD1 is a possible D gene (5 bases). Input material: CD4+ T cells from blood. The sequence was obtained from a human donor with classical Hodgkin lymphoma. The CDR3, as DNA: TGTGCCAGCAGTTTTGGCCTTGGGGGGACGAACACTGAAGCTTTCTTT. Translating it yields CASSFGLGGTNTEAFF.